The 10 T cell receptor beta chains below were found in one sample sequenced in a study of blood T cell repertoires in COVID-19. Produced via immunoSEQ multiplex PCR; TCRdb's table is partial and in-frame only. The sample has around 300,000 clones, 80% to 90% seen once. Sequences were obtained from PBMCs or T cells enriched from blood (not recorded which). Receptor source: a man aged 30 to 45 who had recovered from COVID-19.

The chain carries TRBV3-1 (or the pseudogene TRBV3-2) and TRBJ1-3, with D possibly being TRBD1 (6 bases). Looked up from germline, CDR1 is LGHDT and CDR2 is YNNKEL (reference sequence). The CDR3 sequence is 15 residues long. V lost 7 bases to trimming and J lost 0 bases, with 13 bases between them. CDR3 DNA: TGTGCCAGCATCCAGGGACACCTCTCTGGAAACACCATATATTTT. Its protein is CASIQGHLSGNTIYF.

V is TRBV6-5 and J is TRBJ2-7; 7 nucleotides agree with TRBD2. Trimming took 2 bases from V and 4 from J; bases not matched to a gene: 11. Per the germline V gene, CDR1 is MNHEY and CDR2 is SVGAGI. The CDR3 has 16 amino acids. This CDR3 reads CASSYTSTGGLYEQYF. Here the CDR3 DNA reads TGTGCCAGCAGTTACACCTCGACGGGGGGACTATACGAGCAGTACTTC.

There are a few counts of this clone. The chain employs TRBV18 and TRBJ1-4; 7 bases align to TRBD1. The length of the CDR3 is 16 residues. Germline lookup yields CDR1 KGHSH and CDR2 LQKENI. Trimming cost V 3 bases and J 7 bases; bases outside gene matches: 11. The CDR3 sequence: CASSPLRQGAGEKLFF. CDR3 nucleotides: TGTGCCAGCTCACCCCTGAGACAGGGCGCCGGTGAAAAACTGTTTTTT.

This chain joins TRBV5-1 and TRBJ1-2, with D perhaps TRBD1 (5 bases). Per germline, CDR1 SGHRS and CDR2 YFSETQ. Trimming cost V 0 bases and J 2 bases, with 11 bases left between them. This CDR3 comprises 15 residues. The CDR3 region has the DNA TGCGCCAGCAGCTTGGGACAGCTAGTAAACTATGGCTACACCTTC. Translation gives CASSLGQLVNYGYTF.

This sequence joins TRBV5-5 and TRBJ1-2; 8 bases agree with TRBD1. Germline-derived CDR1 and CDR2 are SGHKS and YYEKEE (reference sequence). V trimming: 2 bases; J trimming: 0 bases; junction bases outside the gene matches: 3. The CDR3 has 15 amino acids. The CDR3 DNA sequence: TGTGCCAGCAGCTTACAGGGGGAAGCTAACTATGGCTACACCTTC. Translation gives CASSLQGEANYGYTF.

The chain recombines TRBV7-8 with TRBJ2-1, with 10 bases that match TRBD2. The CDR3 is 17 amino acids. From germline, CDR1 is SGHVS and CDR2 FQNEAQ. The ends lost 4 bases at V and 6 bases at J; junction bases unmatched: 12. The CDR3 DNA reads TGTGCCAGCAGCTCAGCTGCAGCGGGGGGGCCTAGCAATGAGCAGTTCTTC. It yields the protein CASSSAAAGGPSNEQFF.

This sequence joins TRBV7-6 and TRBJ1-2, with D possibly TRBD1 on 6 matching bases. This CDR3 contains 15 residues. Germline V gene lookup returns CDR1 SGHVS and CDR2 FNYEAQ. Trimming took off 4 bases at V and 6 bases at J, with 18 bases between the two ends. In DNA form, the CDR3 reads TGTGCCAGCAGCTCGTCCCCCGGGGCAGGGGATGGCTACACCTTC. This sequence encodes CASSSSPGAGDGYTF.

The J gene is TRBJ1-4, the V gene TRBV30; no definite D call. The CDR3 is made up of 14 amino acids. The ends were cut back, 2 bases at V and 8 bases at J, with 15 bases in the middle. CDR1 GTSNPN and CDR2 SVGIG come from the germline V gene (reference sequence). Here the CDR3 reads CAWSSSVNWEKLFF. As DNA, the CDR3 is TGTGCCTGGAGTTCGAGTGTGAATTGGGAAAAACTGTTTTTT.

V and J are TRBV2 and TRBJ2-7; TRBD1 matches 8 bases. The junction had 6 bases not matched to a gene; V was cut back by 3 bases and J by 2 bases. Germline CDR1 reads SNHLY; CDR2 reads FYNNEI. This CDR3 is built from 15 residues. CDR3 sequence (DNA): TGTGCCAGCAGTGACGAGCAGGGGGCTACCTACGAGCAGTACTTC. Translating it yields CASSDEQGATYEQYF.

CDR3 amino acids: CASSPGQGVLLNTEAFF. CDR3 nucleotide sequence: TGTGCCAGCAGCCCGGGACAGGGCGTTCTCTTGAACACTGAAGCTTTCTTT. The chain couples TRBV5-6 to TRBJ1-1; 9 bases match TRBD1. The CDR3 is 17 residues long. CDR1 is SGHDT, CDR2 YYEEEE, per germline. Losses at the gene ends were 4 bases for V and 0 bases for J; bases not matched to a gene: 10.